Listed here are 23 T cell receptor beta chains from one sample, sequenced in a study of T cells in localized non-small cell lung cancer. The protocol was immunoSEQ multiplex PCR, while the TCRdb copy is restricted to in-frame clones and leaves out a portion. There are about 1,600 clones in the sample; roughly 24% occur only once, and about 5% lies in the top ten. The specimen comprised lung tumor tissue, sampled before any cancer treatment. Source of these receptors: a male donor aged 60 or over with stage II lung adenocarcinoma.

This clone was seen a single time. V is TRBV18 and J is TRBJ1-6, with TRBD1 matching 8 bases. J was trimmed by 8 bases and V by 2 bases; bases with no gene match: 2. In germline, CDR1 is KGHSH, CDR2 LQKENI. There are 14 residues in the CDR3. The CDR3 region is CASSPTGGDSPLHF. CDR3 DNA: TGTGCCAGCTCACCAACAGGGGGGGATTCACCCCTCCACTTT.

The chain employs TRBV18 and TRBJ2-3; 9 bases line up with TRBD2. V lost 5 bases and J lost 2; bases outside the gene matches: 2. This CDR3 is 14 amino acids long. CDR1 is KGHSH and CDR2 is LQKENI in the germline V gene. DNA for the CDR3: TGTGCCAGCTCAGTAGCGGGGGTCACAGATACGCAGTATTTT. Protein sequence: CASSVAGVTDTQYF.

This rearrangement joins TRBV6-8 to TRBJ2-5; 10 positions agree with TRBD1. The CDR3 spans 14 residues. Germline CDR1 MNHGY, CDR2 SAAAGT. The V and J ends lost 6 bases and 4 bases, in that order; junction bases with no gene match: 5. CDR3 protein: CASRGTGVRETQYF. CDR3 nucleotide sequence: TGTGCCAGCAGGGGGACAGGGGTGAGAGAGACCCAGTACTTC.

This clone has more than one count but fewer than ten. The chain uses TRBV9 and TRBJ1-1; tentative D call: TRBD1 (5 bases). Germline values: CDR1 SGDLS, CDR2 YYNGEE. This CDR3 is built from 14 residues. Trimming cost V 4 bases and J 0 bases, with 10 bases left between them. CDR3 bases: TGTGCCAGCAGCCCCTGGGGGGTGAACACTGAAGCTTTCTTT. It encodes CASSPWGVNTEAFF.

This chain uses TRBV6-1 with TRBJ1-2; 9 bases agree with TRBD1. Per the germline V gene, CDR1 is MNHNS and CDR2 is SASEGT. The CDR3 loop spans 15 amino acids. The ends lost 1 base at V and 4 bases at J; junction bases unmatched: 4. The CDR3 is CASSEGTGDLYGYTF. In nucleotides, the CDR3 is TGTGCCAGCAGTGAAGGGACAGGGGATCTCTATGGCTACACCTTC.

This clone has more than one count but fewer than ten. The chain uses TRBV4-1 and TRBJ1-6, with D perhaps matching TRBD1 (5 bases). V lost 0 bases and J 10 bases, leaving 13 bases between the germline ends. This CDR3 is built from 15 residues. From germline, CDR1 is MGHRA and CDR2 YSYEKL. CDR3 region: CASSQEGRAASPLHF. The CDR3 bases are TGCGCCAGCAGCCAAGAGGGCAGGGCGGCCTCACCCCTCCACTTT.

The chain combines TRBV10-2 with TRBJ2-5, with TRBD2 matching over 8 bases. The CDR3 has 15 residues. Germline CDR1 is WSHSY and CDR2 is SAAADI. J was trimmed by 2 bases and V by 10 bases; bases with no gene match: 12. CDR3 in DNA: TGCGCCACCTTCGACGGGCCTAGCGGGCAAGAGACCCAGTACTTC. Translated, it gives CATFDGPSGQETQYF.

Relative to its sample, this clone is medium-sized (0.01 to 0.1%). The chain is built from TRBV6-8 and TRBJ2-1, with D possibly TRBD1 on 7 matching bases. The CDR3 sequence is 15 residues long. V was shortened by 11 bases and J by 2 bases, with 19 bases between the two germline ends. Per germline, CDR1 MNHGY and CDR2 SAAAGT. The CDR3: CAVGGRTGAYNEQFF. The CDR3 DNA is TGTGCCGTCGGAGGGAGGACAGGAGCCTACAATGAGCAGTTCTTC.

This clone was observed a few times. The gene calls are TRBV5-1 and TRBJ1-1; no firm D call. This CDR3 is 16 amino acids long. Germline lookup yields CDR1 SGHRS and CDR2 YFSETQ. The V end was cut by 6 bases, the J end by 2 bases, with 20 bases between. In DNA form, the CDR3 reads TGCGCCAGCACACGGACTTTCCTGCTTGGTAACACTGAAGCTTTCTTT. It specifies CASTRTFLLGNTEAFF.

This clone showed up just a few times. The genes are TRBV11-3 and TRBJ2-7; D is uncertain. This CDR3 contains 16 residues. Germline V CDR1 and CDR2: SGHNT, YENEEA. Trimming took 5 bases from V and 5 from J, leaving 22 bases between them. The CDR3 DNA reads TGTGCCAGCAGCCCCCTCCGACCGGGCCCTTCCGACGAGCAGTACGTC. Translating gives CASSPLRPGPSDEQYV.

This clone is classed as large (0.1 to 1%). The chain links TRBV11-3 to TRBJ2-7; tentative D call: TRBD1 (6 bases). Germline-derived CDR1 and CDR2 are SGHNT and YENEEA. The CDR3 totals 15 residues. Trimming stripped 2 bases from V and 4 bases from J, with 15 bases between. CDR3 in amino acids: CASSLNGGRGYEQYF. DNA for the CDR3: TGTGCCAGCAGCTTAAATGGCGGCAGGGGTTACGAGCAGTACTTC.

The V gene is TRBV6-8, the J gene TRBJ1-5; the match to TRBD1 covers 7 bases. There are 13 residues in the CDR3. The V and J ends lost 6 bases and 6 bases, in that order; junction bases with no gene match: 5. Germline V gene lookup returns CDR1 MNHGY and CDR2 SAAAGT. The CDR3 bases are TGTGCCAGCAGCACGACAGGGCGTCAGCCCCAGCATTTT. Protein: CASSTTGRQPQHF.

The CDR3 region has the DNA TGTGCCAGCAGCGCAGACAGGTGGGGCACCGGGGAGCTGTTTTTT. Protein sequence: CASSADRWGTGELFF. The chain recombines TRBV2 with TRBJ2-2; D is perhaps TRBD1 (6 bases). The CDR3 has 15 amino acids. V was pared by 6 bases and J by 4 bases, with 15 bases between. Germline V gene sequence: CDR1 SNHLY, CDR2 FYNNEI.

This clone came up a few times. This chain links TRBV12-5 with TRBJ2-2; 7 bases agree with TRBD1. Per germline, CDR1 LGHNT and CDR2 FRNRAP. The CDR3 consists of 14 residues. The CDR3 protein is CASTTTGLSGELFF. The CDR3 DNA reads TGTGCCAGCACCACGACAGGGTTGTCCGGGGAGCTGTTTTTT.

This clone was observed a handful of times. The J gene is TRBJ1-1, the V gene TRBV11-3; D gene uncertain. Germline V gives CDR1 SGHNT, CDR2 YENEEA. The CDR3 runs 14 residues. V was clipped by 3 bases and J by 1 base, with 9 bases between them. CDR3 in amino acids: CASSFQDPNTEAFF. The CDR3 DNA reads TGTGCCAGCAGCTTCCAAGATCCGAACACTGAAGCTTTCTTT. The full variable domain, in which reference TRBV11-3 and TRBJ1-1 provide the parts outside the CDR3, is EAGVVQSPRYKIIEKKQPVAFWCNPISGHNTLYWYLQNLGQGPELLIRYENEEAVDDSQLPKDRFSAERLKGVDSTLKIQPAELGDSAVYLCASSFQDPNTEAFFGQGTRLTVV.

This clone was detected a few times. The rearrangement links TRBV11-3 to TRBJ2-7; no clear D gene. V was shortened by 3 bases and J by 5 bases, with 17 bases between the two germline ends. Germline loops: CDR1 SGHNT, CDR2 YENEEA. The length of the CDR3 is 15 residues. CDR3 sequence reads: CASSLTQYVRDEQYF. In DNA, the CDR3 is TGTGCCAGCAGCTTGACACAGTATGTTCGGGACGAGCAGTACTTC.

The genes are TRBV19 and TRBJ1-2, with D tentatively TRBD1 (5 bases). V lost 3 bases to trimming and J lost 8 bases, with 19 bases between them. The CDR3 contains 15 residues. Germline CDR1 reads LNHDA; CDR2 reads SQIVND (reference sequence). The CDR3 bases are TGTGCCAGTAGTATCCCCGGGACTTTACTTCGAGGCTACACCTTC. Translated, it gives CASSIPGTLLRGYTF.

This chain joins TRBV9 and TRBJ1-1; 11 positions match TRBD1. The CDR3 sequence is 16 residues long. The germline V gene has CDR1 SGDLS and CDR2 YYNGEE. Trimming removed 4 bases from V and 4 bases from J; junction bases left unmatched: 9. In DNA form, the CDR3 reads TGTGCCAGCAGCCTTGGACAGGGGGCCGTTGGCACTGAAGCTTTCTTT. Translated: CASSLGQGAVGTEAFF.

CDR3: CASSGTENEKLFF. The CDR3 DNA reads TGTGCCAGCTCAGGGACAGAGAATGAAAAACTGTTTTTT. The chain combines TRBV18 with TRBJ1-4, with 7 nucleotides matching TRBD1. CDR3 length: 13 residues. CDR1 KGHSH and CDR2 LQKENI come from the germline V gene. V lost 5 bases to trimming and J lost 5 bases; unmatched junction nucleotides: 2.

This clone was seen a handful of times. The rearrangement joins TRBV30 to TRBJ1-1, with D possibly matching TRBD1 (5 bases). The CDR3 is 14 amino acids. V dropped 5 bases and J dropped 0 bases, with 13 bases sitting between them. Germline lookup yields CDR1 GTSNPN and CDR2 SVGIG (reference sequence). This chain's CDR3 is CAWARGVMNTEAFF. The CDR3 DNA reads TGTGCCTGGGCCCGGGGGGTTATGAACACTGAAGCTTTCTTT.

V usage is TRBV11-3 and J usage is TRBJ1-2; D is unresolved. Trimming cost V 5 bases and J 1 base, with 11 bases left between them. Germline CDR1 reads SGHNT; CDR2 reads YENEEA. CDR3 length: 14 amino acids. The CDR3 DNA is TGTGCCAGCAGCCCCGGACGGATTAACTATGGCTACACCTTC. Protein: CASSPGRINYGYTF.

The chain employs TRBV7-2 and TRBJ2-7; tentatively, D is TRBD1 or TRBD2 (5 bases each). The CDR3 runs to 14 residues. Germline lookup yields CDR1 SGHTA and CDR2 FQGNSA. V lost 3 bases and J 3 bases, leaving 12 bases between the germline ends. The CDR3 DNA reads TGTGCCAGCAGCTTCCCCGGGGCACTCTACGAGCAGTACGTC. This codes for CASSFPGALYEQYV.

This chain uses TRBV19 with TRBJ2-5; no clear D gene. The CDR3 contains 11 residues. The germline V and J ends were trimmed by 6 bases and 2 bases, with 4 bases remaining between them. The germline V gene encodes CDR1 LNHDA and CDR2 SQIVND (reference sequence). CDR3 sequence reads: CASSQQETQYF. The CDR3 region has the DNA TGTGCCAGTAGCCAACAAGAGACCCAGTACTTC.